This TCR beta chain was sequenced in a study of blood T cell repertoires in COVID-19. Study context: PBMCs, B-cell-depleted T cells, or T cells provided the cDNA or gDNA that made up the material.

Germline assignment: CDR1 LNHDA and CDR2 SQIVND (reference sequence). With 2 bases removed from V and 1 base from J, the gap between germline ends came to 11 bases. The CDR3 is 16 amino acids. Per the original data handling: The authors estimated nucleated cell counts from reference gene primer amplification. Method: immunoSEQ multiplex PCR; TCRdb's copy keeps in-frame clones and lacks some. The V and J calls and the clone size are those of that table, but D and trimming were determined from the DNA. The data contain over 200,000 clones, over 70% of them singletons. The chain recombines TRBV19 with TRBJ2-2; TRBD1 is a possible D gene (5 bases). This receptor was obtained from a woman of 80 years or more with acute or convalescent COVID-19. Sequences were obtained from peripheral blood. The CDR3 coding sequence is TGTGCCAGTAGTATACGTCGACAGCTGAACACCGGGGAGCTGTTTTTT. The encoded protein is CASSIRRQLNTGELFF.